This TCR beta chain stems from a study of cytomegalovirus exposure and HLA in healthy donors. The CDR3 extends over 19 amino acids. V shed 4 bases and J 1 base; nucleotides not matched to a gene: 14. Germline-derived CDR1 and CDR2 are LNHDA and SQIVND (reference sequence). Notes on the study in general: The authors later found TCR association rates varying by HLA locus, with DRB1 most and HLA-C fewest.

Notes on this clone: The antigen is unknown.

PCR amplification relied on 60 Vbeta primers (plus 13 Jbeta primers). Measured with immunoSEQ multiplex PCR; TCRdb has only the in-frame clones, and not every one. The sample carries about 110,000 clones, under 80% recorded once. The sample was PBMCs. The genes are TRBV19 and TRBJ1-5; TRBD1 matches 9 bases. This TCR derives from a man aged 55 to 70 in good health and CMV-seronegative. CDR3 protein: CASSTSGTGSGTSNQPQHF. The CDR3 DNA reads TGTGCCAGTAGTACATCCGGGACAGGGTCGGGTACGAGCAATCAGCCCCAGCATTTT.